The next 14 T cell receptor beta chains were all read from a single sample in a study of T cells in Graves' hyperthyroidism and ophthalmopathy. TCR beta CDR3 region amplification was performed from RNA transcripts. HTBI primers were employed in a first-round RT-PCR of the TCR CDR3. TCRdb re-analysed the multiplex PCR reads in MiXCR, keeping a single row per CDR3 protein. There are fewer than 700,000 distinct CDR3 sequences in the sample; more than 15% occur only once, and roughly 15% lies in the top ten. The source material was blood. The receptors here all came from a young woman with Graves' ophthalmopathy.

In its sample, this clonotype was seen many times. In DNA, the CDR3 is TGTGCCAGCAGCCCTCCGGGGGGAAACACTGAAGCTTTCTTT. As protein: CASSPPGGNTEAFF. This sequence joins TRBV7-9 and TRBJ1-1, with D perhaps matching TRBD1 (5 bases). Trimming removed 5 bases at V and 2 bases at J, with 12 bases between. Germline V gene data show CDR1 as SEHNR and CDR2 as FQNEAQ (reference sequence). The CDR3 runs to 14 residues.

The chain combines TRBV11-2 with TRBJ2-2; 10 positions agree with TRBD1. CDR1 SGHAT and CDR2 FQNNGV come from the germline V gene. This CDR3 contains 15 residues. Losses at the gene ends were 4 bases for V and 8 bases for J; bases not matched to a gene: 7. CDR3 protein: CASSSQGTGVGELFF. DNA of the CDR3: TGTGCCAGCAGCTCCCAGGGGACAGGGGTAGGGGAGCTGTTTTTT.

V and J are TRBV15 and TRBJ1-2; a possible D gene is TRBD1 (5 bases). CDR1 and CDR2 (germline): LNHNV, YYDKDF (reference sequence). V lost 8 bases and J 4 bases, leaving 14 bases between the germline ends. There are 13 residues in the CDR3. Here the CDR3 DNA reads TGTGCCACCTCGAGGACACCACGCTATGGCTACACCTTC. Its translation is CATSRTPRYGYTF.

This clonotype turned up a few times. The J gene is TRBJ2-7, the V gene TRBV14; TRBD2 is a possible D gene (6 bases). The CDR3 sequence is 16 residues long. V lost 0 bases and J 4 bases, leaving 16 bases between the germline ends. The germline gives CDR1 SGHDN, CDR2 FVKESK. The CDR3 DNA follows: TGTGCCAGCAGCCAAGATGGAGGGACGCAACATTACGAGCAGTACTTC. Protein product: CASSQDGGTQHYEQYF.

There are a few counts of this clonotype. The chain has TRBV28 and TRBJ2-2; 7 nucleotides agree with TRBD1. Germline CDR1 is MDHEN and CDR2 is SYDVKM. The length of the CDR3 is 14 residues. V gave up 9 bases and J gave up 5 bases; unmatched junction bases: 9. CDR3 sequence: CASTLDRPTGELFF. The CDR3 nucleotides are TGTGCCAGTACCCTGGACAGGCCGACCGGGGAGCTGTTTTTT.

The rearrangement links TRBV10-3 to TRBJ2-7; D gene unclear. Trimming removed 3 bases at V and 3 bases at J, with 9 bases between. The V gene's germline CDR1 is ENHRY and CDR2 SYGVKD. The CDR3 consists of 13 residues. The CDR3 here is CAISDKDRYEQYF. CDR3 DNA: TGTGCCATCAGTGATAAGGACCGCTACGAGCAGTACTTC.

This clonotype has ten or more counts. This chain joins TRBV28 and TRBJ2-7; 9 positions agree with TRBD1. The germline gives CDR1 MDHEN, CDR2 SYDVKM. The CDR3 totals 16 residues. V gave up 4 bases and J gave up 5 bases; unmatched junction bases: 12. The CDR3 sequence: CASSYSSGTGSHEQYF. The CDR3 nucleotides are TGTGCCAGCAGTTACAGCTCGGGGACAGGGAGCCACGAGCAGTACTTC.

In this sample, this clonotype turned up a few times. This CDR3 fails to terminate in the conserved phenylalanine or tryptophan, so it likely reflects a read error. The rearrangement joins TRBV5-1 to TRBJ2-7, with no clear D. CDR1 and CDR2 from the germline V gene are SGHRS and YFSETQ. Trimming pared 0 bases from V and 0 bases from J, leaving 7 bases between. The CDR3 has 14 residues. CDR3 coding DNA: TGCGCCAGCAGCTTGGAGGCTGGCTCCTACGAGCAGTACCTC. Its protein is CASSLEAGSYEQYL.

This clonotype has more than one count but fewer than ten. The chain joins TRBV9 to TRBJ2-3; weak D call: TRBD1 (7 bases). The CDR3 is made up of 17 amino acids. CDR1 and CDR2 (germline): SGDLS, YYNGEE. V dropped 2 bases and J dropped 0 bases, with 16 bases sitting between them. The CDR3: CASSVGSTGRSTDTQYF. The CDR3 nucleotides are TGTGCCAGCAGCGTTGGTTCGACAGGGAGGAGCACAGATACGCAGTATTTT.

This clonotype was counted many times. This chain uses TRBV7-9 with TRBJ1-1; 8 bases align to TRBD1. CDR1 is SEHNR, CDR2 FQNEAQ, per germline (reference sequence). This CDR3 spans 14 amino acids. V trimming: 5 bases; J trimming: 3 bases; junction bases outside the gene matches: 5. The CDR3 region is CASSPQGAHTEAFF. CDR3 DNA: TGTGCCAGCAGCCCCCAGGGGGCCCACACTGAAGCTTTCTTT.

The chain has TRBV7-9 and TRBJ2-7; no reliable D call. Trimming shortened V by 4 bases and J by 9 bases, and 16 bases separated the two germline ends. This CDR3 contains 13 residues. Germline CDR1 and CDR2: SEHNR and FQNEAQ (reference sequence). The CDR3 region has the DNA TGTGCCAGCAGCTCAGAAGCCCAAAGTGGGCAGTACTTC. Protein: CASSSEAQSGQYF.

On this clonotype itself: Possible read error: a much larger clone is one base away. The J gene is TRBJ2-2, the V gene TRBV12-3 or TRBV12-4, with D perhaps matching TRBD2 (6 bases). CDR3 length: 14 amino acids. CDR3 in DNA: TGTGCCAGCAGTTTCCTTGCGAACACCGGGGGGCTGTTTTTT. This translates into CASSFLANTGGLFF.

Many counts were recorded for this clonotype. V usage is TRBV18 and J usage is TRBJ1-4; the match to TRBD1 covers 7 bases. Germline V CDR1 and CDR2: KGHSH, LQKENI. The CDR3 spans 14 residues. With 4 bases clipped from V and 7 bases from J, the junction kept 6 bases outside the gene matches. The CDR3 loop is CASSRGQEAEKLFF. CDR3 coding DNA: TGTGCCAGCTCACGAGGACAGGAGGCTGAAAAACTGTTTTTT.

This clonotype was observed a few times. CDR3 region: CAIGGVGGLGSTDTQYF. CDR3 nucleotides: TGTGCCATCGGCGGGGTAGGGGGACTAGGAAGCACAGATACGCAGTATTTT. This rearrangement joins TRBV6-2 or TRBV6-3 to TRBJ2-3; 8 bases match TRBD2. J gave up 0 bases and V 10 bases, and 15 bases lay outside the gene matches. Germline CDR1 reads MNHEY; CDR2 reads SVGEGT. The CDR3 spans 17 residues.